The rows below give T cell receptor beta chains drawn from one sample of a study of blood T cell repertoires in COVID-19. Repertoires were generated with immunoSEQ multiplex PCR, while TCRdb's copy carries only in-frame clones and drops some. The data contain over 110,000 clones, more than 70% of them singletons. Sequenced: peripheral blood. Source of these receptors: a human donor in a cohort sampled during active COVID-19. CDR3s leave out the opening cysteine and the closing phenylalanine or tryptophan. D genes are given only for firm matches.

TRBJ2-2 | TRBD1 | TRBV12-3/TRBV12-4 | ASGQGNTGELF
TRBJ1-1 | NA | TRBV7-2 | ASSFAWQVRGRNTEAF
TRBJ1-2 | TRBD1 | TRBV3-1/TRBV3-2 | ASSPRDRGIYGYT
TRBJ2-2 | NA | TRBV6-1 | ASSEGQTRRELF
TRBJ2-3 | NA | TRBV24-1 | ATGESTDTQY
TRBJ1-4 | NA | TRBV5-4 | ASSKAGKQGTNEKLF
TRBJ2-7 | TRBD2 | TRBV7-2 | ASSQLAGVLYEQY
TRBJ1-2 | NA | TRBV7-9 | ASSPDSGYGYT
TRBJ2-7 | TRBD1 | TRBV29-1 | SVAGTGNSYEQY
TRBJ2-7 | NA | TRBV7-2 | ASSLAGDEQY
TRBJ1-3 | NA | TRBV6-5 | ASSYNSEFGNTIY
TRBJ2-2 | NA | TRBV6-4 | ASSEGSSTGELF
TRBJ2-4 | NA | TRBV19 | ASSIDGAGENIQY
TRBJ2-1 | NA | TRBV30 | AWMARGSSYNEQF
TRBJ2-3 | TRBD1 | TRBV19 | ASSITGGTDTQY
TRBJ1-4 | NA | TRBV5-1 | ASSPDSFNEKLF
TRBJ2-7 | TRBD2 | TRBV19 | ASSMKLAGTYEQY
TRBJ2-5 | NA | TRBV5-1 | ASSLSDGGIQETQY
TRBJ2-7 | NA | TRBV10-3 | AISAPVGGEQY
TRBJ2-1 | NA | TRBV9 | ASSRVGSSGHYNEQF
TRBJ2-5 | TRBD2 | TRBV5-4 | ASSPPGGGGAKKTQY
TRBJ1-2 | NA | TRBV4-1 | ASSQDRNGAYGYT
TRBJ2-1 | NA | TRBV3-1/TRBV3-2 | ASSLTYNEQF
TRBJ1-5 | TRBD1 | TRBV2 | ASSPLQGIQPQH
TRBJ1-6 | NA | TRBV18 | ASSARQSDNSPLH
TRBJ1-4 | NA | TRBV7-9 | ASSLSGEKLF
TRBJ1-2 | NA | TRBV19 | ASTATPSDYGYT
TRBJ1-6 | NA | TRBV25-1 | ASSDRLNSPLH
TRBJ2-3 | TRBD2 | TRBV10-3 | ATSGGTDTQY
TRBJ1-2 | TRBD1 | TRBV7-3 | ASSFGTGSDGYT
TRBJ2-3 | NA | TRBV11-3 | ASSLDPLTDTQY
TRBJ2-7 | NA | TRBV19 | ASALTVYSYEQY
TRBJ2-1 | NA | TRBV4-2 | ASSQEGRMGEQF
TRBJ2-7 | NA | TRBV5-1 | ASSYDTGRRSYEQY
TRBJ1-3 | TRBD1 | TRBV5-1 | ASRTGTDSGNTIY
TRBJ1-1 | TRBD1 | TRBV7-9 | ASSTGTGGMNTEAF
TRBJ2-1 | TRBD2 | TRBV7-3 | ASSFGAGGEQF
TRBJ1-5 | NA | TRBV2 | ASSFLEGNQPQH
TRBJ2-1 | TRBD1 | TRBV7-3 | ASSARDRPNEQF
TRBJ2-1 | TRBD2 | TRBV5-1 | ASSNSGGPDEQF
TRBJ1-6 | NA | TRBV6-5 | ASSYVDGGTSPLH
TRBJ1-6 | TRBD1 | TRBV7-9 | ASSLALTGVNSPLH
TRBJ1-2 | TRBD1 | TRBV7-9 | ASSVGQGALGYGYT
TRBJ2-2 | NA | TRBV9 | ASTSTGSNTGELF
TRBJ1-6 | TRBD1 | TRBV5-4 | ASSFRTGGKDNSPLH
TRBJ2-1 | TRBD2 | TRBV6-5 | ASSYNGGAWNEQF
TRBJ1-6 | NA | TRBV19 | ASSIGGDDSPLH
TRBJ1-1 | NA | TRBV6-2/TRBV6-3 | ASSKQKMNTEAF
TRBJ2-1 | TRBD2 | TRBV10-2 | ASRTGTTDYNEQF
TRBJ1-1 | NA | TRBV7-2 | ASSEGVVRPEAF